The sequence of this T cell receptor (beta chain) was determined in a study of blood T cell repertoires in COVID-19. Study in general: Spain, Italy and the United States supplied samples that represented acute and convalescent COVID-19.

Profiled with immunoSEQ multiplex PCR; TCRdb holds only in-frame clones, not every one. This sample has about 440,000 clones, with less than 95% found just once. Participant age was about 18 to 95 years, and participants resided in around 24 US areas. Participant reports of clinical history set cohort assignment. CDR1 and CDR2 from the germline V gene are GTSNPN and SVGIG (reference sequence). V was clipped by 5 bases and J by 2 bases; unmatched bases: 11. There are 15 residues in the CDR3. Input material: PBMCs or T cells enriched from blood (not recorded which). This sequence joins TRBV30 and TRBJ1-2, with 7 bases fitting TRBD1. The TCR was taken from a man in his late teens or twenties who had recovered from COVID-19. The CDR3 here is CAWARRDRSNYGYTF. Written as DNA, the CDR3 is TGTGCCTGGGCACGAAGGGACAGATCGAACTATGGCTACACCTTC.